This is a list of T cell receptor beta chains from one sample in a study of blood T cell repertoires in COVID-19. Profiling relied on immunoSEQ multiplex PCR, and the TCRdb table lists in-frame clones only, not all of them. The sample includes nearly 250,000 clones, 90% of them seen just once. Sequencing was done on a sample of PBMCs or T cells enriched from blood (not recorded which). These receptors came from a man aged 50 to 60 who had been exposed to COVID-19. CDR3s include the opening cysteine and the closing phenylalanine or tryptophan. The order of the fields is J gene, V gene, clone size, D gene, CDR3 DNA, CDR3 protein. D genes are given only for firm matches. Clone size appears in some rows only: once, few, many, or a class for an expanded clone.

TRBJ2-5 TRBV27 NA NA TGTGCCAGCAGCCCAGGGTGGGCCCTAAAAGGGGAGACCCAGTACTTC CASSPGWALKGETQYF
TRBJ2-2 TRBV7-2 NA TRBD1 TGTGCCAGCAGAAAACCCGGGACAGGGGTGTCCGGGGAGCTGTTTTTT CASRKPGTGVSGELFF
TRBJ1-6 TRBV3-1/TRBV3-2 NA NA TGTGCCAGCAGCCAAGGGATGCCCAGCGCCTATAATTCACCCCTCCACTTT CASSQGMPSAYNSPLHF
TRBJ1-5 TRBV19 many NA TGTGCCAGTATTAGGGGAGGCGGGATTGGCAATCAGCCCCAGCATTTT CASIRGGGIGNQPQHF
TRBJ2-5 TRBV7-2 NA TRBD2 TGTGCCAGCAGCCCCCTAAGGACTAGCGGGACGGAGACCCAGTACTTC CASSPLRTSGTETQYF
TRBJ2-1 TRBV7-3 once NA TGTGCCAGCAGCACAGGATCATACAATGAGCAGTTCTTC CASSTGSYNEQFF
TRBJ2-2 TRBV19 NA NA TGTGCCAGTAGTCCCCAACTGGGCAGAAACACCGGGGAGCTGTTTTTT CASSPQLGRNTGELFF
TRBJ2-1 TRBV5-5 NA TRBD1 TGTGCCAGCAGCTTGGCCGGGCAGGGGGCTTGGAATGAGCAGTTCTTC CASSLAGQGAWNEQFF
TRBJ1-2 TRBV10-3 NA NA TGTGCCATGACCTCGACAGGTACCTGGACCTTC CAMTSTGTWTF
TRBJ1-1 TRBV7-3 NA NA TGTGCCAGCAGCTTAAATGCGGGGAACACTGAAGCTTTCTTT CASSLNAGNTEAFF
TRBJ1-1 TRBV9 NA NA TGTGCCAGCAGCGTAGTTGTCAGCACTGAAGCTTTCTTT CASSVVVSTEAFF
TRBJ1-4 TRBV10-3 NA NA TGTGCCACCCGGGGGGAAGGAAGTGAAAAACTGTTTTTT CATRGEGSEKLFF
TRBJ1-1 TRBV5-1 few NA TGCGCCAGCAGCTCAATAGGACAGAGCACTGAAGCTTTCTTT CASSSIGQSTEAFF
TRBJ1-5 TRBV28 NA NA TGTGCCAGCATCTCGGTGAATAGCAATCAGCCCCAGCATTTT CASISVNSNQPQHF
TRBJ2-3 TRBV6-5 NA NA TGTGCCAGCAGTACCGGCGCAGCGGTTGGCGCTACGCAGTATTTT CASSTGAAVGATQYF
TRBJ2-5 TRBV4-1 NA NA TGCGCCAGCAGCCAAGGAACACTACAGGGTGAGCAGACCCAGTACTTC CASSQGTLQGEQTQYF